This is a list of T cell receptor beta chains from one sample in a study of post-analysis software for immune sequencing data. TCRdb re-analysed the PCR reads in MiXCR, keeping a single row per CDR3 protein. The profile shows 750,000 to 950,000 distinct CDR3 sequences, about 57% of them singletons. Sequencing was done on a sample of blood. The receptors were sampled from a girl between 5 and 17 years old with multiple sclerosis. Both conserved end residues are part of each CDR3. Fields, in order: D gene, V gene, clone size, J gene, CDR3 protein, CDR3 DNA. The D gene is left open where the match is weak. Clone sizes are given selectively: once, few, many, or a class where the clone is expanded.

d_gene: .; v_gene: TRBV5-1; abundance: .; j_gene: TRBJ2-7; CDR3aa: CASSAPGTGYEQYF; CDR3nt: TGCGCCAGCAGCGCGCCCGGGACTGGCTACGAGCAGTACTTC
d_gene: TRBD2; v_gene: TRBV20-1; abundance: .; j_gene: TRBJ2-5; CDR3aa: CSASTSAPETQYF; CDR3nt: TGCAGTGCTTCGACTAGCGCTCCAGAGACCCAGTACTTC
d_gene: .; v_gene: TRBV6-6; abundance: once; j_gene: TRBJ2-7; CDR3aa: CASRIAWTASYEQYF; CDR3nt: TGTGCCAGCAGGATTGCCTGGACGGCCTCCTACGAGCAGTACTTC
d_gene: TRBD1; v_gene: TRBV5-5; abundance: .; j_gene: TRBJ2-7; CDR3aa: CASSLGGQGGYEQYF; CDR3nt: TGTGCCAGCAGCTTGGGCGGACAGGGGGGCTACGAGCAGTACTTC
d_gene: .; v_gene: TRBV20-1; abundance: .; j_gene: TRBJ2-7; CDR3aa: CSAATPAGHLYEQYF; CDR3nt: TGCAGTGCTGCTACCCCCGCGGGACACCTCTACGAGCAGTACTTC
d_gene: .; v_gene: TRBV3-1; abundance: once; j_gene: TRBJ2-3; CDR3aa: CASSSQVGWGTDTQYF; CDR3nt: TGTGCCAGCAGCTCTCAGGTCGGGTGGGGCACAGATACGCAGTATTTT
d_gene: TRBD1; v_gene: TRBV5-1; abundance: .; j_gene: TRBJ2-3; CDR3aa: CASSADRLSTDTQYF; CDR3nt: TGCGCCAGCAGCGCGGACAGGCTCTCCACAGATACGCAGTATTTT
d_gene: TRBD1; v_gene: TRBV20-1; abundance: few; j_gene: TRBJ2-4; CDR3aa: CSARVTGDEFAKNIQYF; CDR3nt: TGCAGTGCTAGAGTCACAGGGGACGAGTTTGCCAAAAACATTCAGTACTTC
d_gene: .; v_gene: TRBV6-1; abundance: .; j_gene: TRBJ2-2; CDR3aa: CASRLDRDTTHTGELFF; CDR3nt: TGTGCCAGCAGACTAGACCGGGACACCACTCACACCGGGGAGCTGTTTTTT
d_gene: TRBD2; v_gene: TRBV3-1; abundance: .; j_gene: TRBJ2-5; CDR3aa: CASSQDDWGTSGGPPVTQYF; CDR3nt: TGTGCCAGCAGCCAAGATGATTGGGGCACTAGCGGGGGGCCCCCGGTGACCCAGTACTTC
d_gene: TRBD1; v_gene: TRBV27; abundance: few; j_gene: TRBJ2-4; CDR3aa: CASSGTGRNIQYF; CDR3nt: TGTGCCAGCAGCGGGACAGGGCGAAACATTCAGTACTTC
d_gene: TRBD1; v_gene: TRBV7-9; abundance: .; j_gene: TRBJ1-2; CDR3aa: CASTQGGNYGYTF; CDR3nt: TGTGCCAGCACCCAGGGGGGGAACTATGGCTACACCTTC
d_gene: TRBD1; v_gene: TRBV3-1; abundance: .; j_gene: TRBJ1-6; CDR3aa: CVSSQGGGTSYNSPLHF; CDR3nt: TGTGTCAGCAGCCAGGGGGGAGGAACCTCCTATAATTCACCCCTCCACTTT
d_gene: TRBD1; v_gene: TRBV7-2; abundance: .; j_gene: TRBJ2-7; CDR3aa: CASSFRQGAYEQYF; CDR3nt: TGTGCCAGCAGCTTCCGACAGGGAGCCTACGAGCAGTACTTC
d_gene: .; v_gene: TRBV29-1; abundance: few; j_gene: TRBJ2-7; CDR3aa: CSVKNQGNRYEQYF; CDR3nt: TGCAGCGTCAAAAATCAGGGGAACCGTTACGAGCAGTACTTC
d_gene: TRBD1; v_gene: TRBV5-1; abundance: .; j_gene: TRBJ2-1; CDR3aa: CASSPGQGIDNEQFF; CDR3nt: TGCGCCAGCAGCCCGGGACAGGGGATTGACAATGAGCAGTTCTTC
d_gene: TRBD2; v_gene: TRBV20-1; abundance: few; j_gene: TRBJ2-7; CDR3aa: CSARDDGRAFGIGPYEQYF; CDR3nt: TGCAGTGCGCGTGATGACGGGAGGGCCTTTGGAATAGGACCCTACGAGCAGTACTTC
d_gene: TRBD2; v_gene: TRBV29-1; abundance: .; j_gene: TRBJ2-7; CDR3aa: CSVGLAGVGEQYF; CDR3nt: TGCAGCGTGGGACTAGCGGGAGTAGGTGAGCAGTACTTC